This TCR beta chain was identified during a study of OX40 agonist ivuxolimab in advanced cancers. Overall study context: Each patient was given ivuxolimab into a vein every 2 weeks, at 0.01 to 10 mg/kg. Participants averaged approximately 65 years of age (range 23 to 79) and were around 80% male.

Peripheral blood came from all dose cohorts at three timepoints. V was trimmed by 6 bases and J by 4 bases, leaving 7 bases between them. This CDR3 is 12 amino acids long. The germline gives CDR1 MNHEY, CDR2 SMNVEV (reference sequence). Profiling relied on immunoSEQ multiplex PCR, and the TCRdb table lists in-frame clones only, not all of them. This sample has approximately 26,000 clones, with roughly 84% found just once. The source was CD4+ or CD8+ T cells sorted from blood, collected in a trial of the OX40 agonist ivuxolimab. The rearrangement uses TRBV27 and TRBJ2-1; possibly TRBD1 for D (6 bases). This TCR came from an adult with an advanced solid tumor such as melanoma, head and neck, liver or kidney cancer. CDR3 loop: CASSDRYNEQFF. The CDR3 nucleotides are TGTGCCAGCAGCGACAGGTACAATGAGCAGTTCTTC.